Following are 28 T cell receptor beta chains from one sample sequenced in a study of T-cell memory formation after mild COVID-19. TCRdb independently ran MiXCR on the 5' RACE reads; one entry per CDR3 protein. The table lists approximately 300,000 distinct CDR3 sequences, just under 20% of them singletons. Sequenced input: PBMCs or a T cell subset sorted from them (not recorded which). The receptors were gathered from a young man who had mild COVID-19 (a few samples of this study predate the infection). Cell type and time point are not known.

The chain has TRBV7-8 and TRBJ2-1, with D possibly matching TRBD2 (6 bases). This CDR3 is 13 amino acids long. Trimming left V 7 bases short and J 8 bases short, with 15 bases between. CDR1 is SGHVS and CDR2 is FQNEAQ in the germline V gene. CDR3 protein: CASTLGGIHEQFF. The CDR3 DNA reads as TGTGCCAGCACCCTTGGGGGGATCCATGAGCAGTTCTTC.

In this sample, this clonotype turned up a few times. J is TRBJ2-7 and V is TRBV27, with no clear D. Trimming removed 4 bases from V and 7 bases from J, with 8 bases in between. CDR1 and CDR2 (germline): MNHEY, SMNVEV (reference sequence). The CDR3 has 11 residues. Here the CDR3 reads CASSWGGEQYF. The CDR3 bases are TGTGCCAGCAGTTGGGGTGGAGAGCAGTACTTC.

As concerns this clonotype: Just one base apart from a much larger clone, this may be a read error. CDR3 bases: TGTGCCAGCAGCTGGACTAGCACCGGGGAGCTGTTTTTT. Translation gives CASSWTSTGELFF. V is TRBV7-2 and J is TRBJ2-2; 7 nucleotides line up with TRBD2. Germline CDR1 and CDR2: SGHTA and FQGNSA. The V gene end was trimmed by 4 bases and the J gene end by 4 bases; junction bases not matched to a gene: 0. The length of the CDR3 is 13 residues.

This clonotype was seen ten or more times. CDR3 coding DNA: TGCGCCAGCAGCTCGGTGGGGACCCAGTACTTC. Translating it yields CASSSVGTQYF. This rearrangement joins TRBV5-1 to TRBJ2-5; D is unclear. V lost 3 bases and J 7 bases, leaving 7 bases between the germline ends. CDR1 is SGHRS and CDR2 is YFSETQ in the germline V gene. The CDR3 extends over 11 amino acids.

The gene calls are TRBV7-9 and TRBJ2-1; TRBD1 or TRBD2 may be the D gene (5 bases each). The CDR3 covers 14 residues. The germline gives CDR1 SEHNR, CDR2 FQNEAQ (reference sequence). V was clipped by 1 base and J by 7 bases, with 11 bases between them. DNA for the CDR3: TGTGCCAGCAGCTTAGTGGGGGTAGTGAATGAGCAGTTCTTC. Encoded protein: CASSLVGVVNEQFF.

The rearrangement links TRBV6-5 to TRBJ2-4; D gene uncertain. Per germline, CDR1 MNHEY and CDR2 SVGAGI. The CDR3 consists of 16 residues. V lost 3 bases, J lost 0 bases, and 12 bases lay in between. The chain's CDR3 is CASSYLPGGAKNIQYF. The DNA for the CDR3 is TGTGCCAGCAGTTATCTGCCAGGCGGAGCCAAAAACATTCAGTACTTC.

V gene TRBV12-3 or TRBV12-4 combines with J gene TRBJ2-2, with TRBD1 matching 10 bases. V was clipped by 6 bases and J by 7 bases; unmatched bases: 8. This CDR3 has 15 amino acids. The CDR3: CASSPGQGFGGELFF. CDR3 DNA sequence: TGTGCCAGCAGCCCGGGACAGGGGTTTGGCGGGGAGCTGTTTTTT.

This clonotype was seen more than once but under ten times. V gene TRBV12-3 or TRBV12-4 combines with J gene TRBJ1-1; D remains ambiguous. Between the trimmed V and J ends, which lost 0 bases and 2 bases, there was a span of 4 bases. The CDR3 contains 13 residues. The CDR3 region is CASSLAANTEAFF. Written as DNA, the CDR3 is TGTGCCAGCAGTTTAGCGGCCAACACTGAAGCTTTCTTT.

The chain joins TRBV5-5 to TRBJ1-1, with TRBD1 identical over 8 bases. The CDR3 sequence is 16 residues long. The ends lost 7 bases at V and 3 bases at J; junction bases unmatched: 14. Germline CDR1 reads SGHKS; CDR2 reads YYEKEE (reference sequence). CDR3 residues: CASGKGQGASDTEAFF. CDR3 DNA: TGTGCCAGCGGAAAAGGACAGGGCGCTTCTGACACTGAAGCTTTCTTT. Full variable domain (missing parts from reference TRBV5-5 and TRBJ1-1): DAGVTQSPTHLIKTRGQQVTLRCSPISGHKSVSWYQQVLGQGPQFIFQYYEKEERGRGNFPDRFSARQFPNYSSELNVNALLLGDSALYLCASGKGQGASDTEAFFGQGTRLTVV.

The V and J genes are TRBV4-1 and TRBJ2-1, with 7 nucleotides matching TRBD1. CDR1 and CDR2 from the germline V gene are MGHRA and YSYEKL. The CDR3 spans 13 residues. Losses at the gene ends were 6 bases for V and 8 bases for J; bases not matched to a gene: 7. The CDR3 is CASRHRGGDEQFF. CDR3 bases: TGCGCCAGCAGACACAGGGGCGGCGATGAGCAGTTCTTC.

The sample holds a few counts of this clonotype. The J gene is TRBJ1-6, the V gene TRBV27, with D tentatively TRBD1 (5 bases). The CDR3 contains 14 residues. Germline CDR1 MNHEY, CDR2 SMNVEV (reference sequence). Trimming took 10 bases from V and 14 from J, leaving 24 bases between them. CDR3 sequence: CATKGRGVSLSLHF. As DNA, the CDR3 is TGTGCCACAAAGGGGCGGGGGGTTTCCTTATCCCTCCACTTT.

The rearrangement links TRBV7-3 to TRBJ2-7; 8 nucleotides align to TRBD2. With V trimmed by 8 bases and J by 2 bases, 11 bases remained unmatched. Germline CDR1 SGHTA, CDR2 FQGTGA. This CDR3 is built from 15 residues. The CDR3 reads CASATGGGFAYEQYF. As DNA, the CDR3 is TGTGCCAGCGCCACAGGCGGGGGGTTCGCCTACGAGCAGTACTTC.

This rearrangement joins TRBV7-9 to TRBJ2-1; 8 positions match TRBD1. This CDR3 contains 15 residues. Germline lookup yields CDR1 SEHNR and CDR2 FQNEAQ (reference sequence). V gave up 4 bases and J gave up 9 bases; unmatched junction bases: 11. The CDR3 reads CASSSRDRYGFEQFF. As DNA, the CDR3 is TGTGCCAGCAGCTCCCGGGACAGGTATGGGTTTGAGCAGTTCTTC.

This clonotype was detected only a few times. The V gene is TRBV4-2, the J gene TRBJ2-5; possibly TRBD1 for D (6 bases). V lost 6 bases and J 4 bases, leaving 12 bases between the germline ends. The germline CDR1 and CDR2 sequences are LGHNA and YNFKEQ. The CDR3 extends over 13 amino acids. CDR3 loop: CASSAQGRETQYF. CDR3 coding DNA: TGTGCCAGCAGTGCGCAGGGGCGAGAGACCCAGTACTTC.

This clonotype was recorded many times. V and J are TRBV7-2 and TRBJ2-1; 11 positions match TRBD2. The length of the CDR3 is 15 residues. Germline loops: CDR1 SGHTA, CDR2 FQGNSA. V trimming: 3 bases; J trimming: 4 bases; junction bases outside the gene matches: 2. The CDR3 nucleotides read TGTGCCAGCAGCTTTAGCGGGGGGGAGTACAATGAGCAGTTCTTC. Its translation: CASSFSGGEYNEQFF.

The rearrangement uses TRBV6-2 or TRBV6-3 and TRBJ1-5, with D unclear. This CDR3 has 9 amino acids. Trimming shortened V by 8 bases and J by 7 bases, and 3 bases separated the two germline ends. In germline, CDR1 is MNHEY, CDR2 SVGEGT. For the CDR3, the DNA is TGTGCCAGCGGGCAGCCCCAGCATTTT. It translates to CASGQPQHF.

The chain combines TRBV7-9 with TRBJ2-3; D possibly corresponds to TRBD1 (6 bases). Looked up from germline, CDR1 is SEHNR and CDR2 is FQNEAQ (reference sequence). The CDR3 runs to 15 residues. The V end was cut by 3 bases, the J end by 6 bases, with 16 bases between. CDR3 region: CASSLDTGFKDTQYF. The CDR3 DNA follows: TGTGCCAGCAGCTTGGATACAGGGTTTAAGGATACGCAGTATTTT.

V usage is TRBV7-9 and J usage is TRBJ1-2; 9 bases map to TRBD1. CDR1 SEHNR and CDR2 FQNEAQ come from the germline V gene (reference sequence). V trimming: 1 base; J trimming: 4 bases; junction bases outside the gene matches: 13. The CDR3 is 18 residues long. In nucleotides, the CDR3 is TGTGCCAGCAGCTTAGGGAACCCAGCGGGACAGGGTCGCTATGGCTACACCTTC. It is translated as CASSLGNPAGQGRYGYTF.

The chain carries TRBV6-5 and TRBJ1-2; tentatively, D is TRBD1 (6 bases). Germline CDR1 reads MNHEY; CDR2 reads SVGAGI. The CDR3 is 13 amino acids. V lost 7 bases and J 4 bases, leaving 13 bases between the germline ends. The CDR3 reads CASTKGHFYGYTF. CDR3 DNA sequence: TGTGCCAGCACGAAGGGACACTTCTATGGCTACACCTTC.

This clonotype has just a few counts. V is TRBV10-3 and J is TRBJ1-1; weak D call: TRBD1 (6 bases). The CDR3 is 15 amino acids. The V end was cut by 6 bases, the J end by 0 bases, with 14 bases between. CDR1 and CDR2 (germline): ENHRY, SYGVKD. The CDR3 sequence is CAISQTDSLNTEAFF. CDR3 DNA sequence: TGTGCCATCAGCCAAACGGACAGTTTGAACACTGAAGCTTTCTTT.

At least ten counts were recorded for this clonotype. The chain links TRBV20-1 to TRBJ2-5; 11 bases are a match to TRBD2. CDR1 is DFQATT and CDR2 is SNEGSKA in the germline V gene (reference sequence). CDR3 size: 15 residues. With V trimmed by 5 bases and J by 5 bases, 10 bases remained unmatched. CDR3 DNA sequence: TGCAGTGCTTCCCTTAGCGGGGGGGCCCGTGAGACCCAGTACTTC. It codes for CSASLSGGARETQYF.

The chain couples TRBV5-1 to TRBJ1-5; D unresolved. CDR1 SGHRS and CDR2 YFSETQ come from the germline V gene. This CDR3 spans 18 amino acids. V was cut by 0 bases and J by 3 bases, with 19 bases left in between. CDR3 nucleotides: TGCGCCAGCAGCTTGGCCGTGGTGGCGGTGGATTACAATCAGCCCCAGCATTTT. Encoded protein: CASSLAVVAVDYNQPQHF.

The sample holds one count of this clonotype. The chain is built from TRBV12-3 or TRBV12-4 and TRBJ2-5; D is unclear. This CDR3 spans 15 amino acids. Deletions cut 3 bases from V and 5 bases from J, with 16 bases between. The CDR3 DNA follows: TGTGCCAGCAGTTTCTCGCAGACGGATCTTGAGACCCAGTACTTC. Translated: CASSFSQTDLETQYF.

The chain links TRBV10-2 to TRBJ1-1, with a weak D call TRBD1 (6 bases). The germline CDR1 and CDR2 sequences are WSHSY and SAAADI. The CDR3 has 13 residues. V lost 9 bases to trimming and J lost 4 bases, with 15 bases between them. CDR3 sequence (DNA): TGCGCCAGTAGGGGGAGAGGGGGCACTGAAGCTTTCTTT. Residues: CASRGRGGTEAFF.

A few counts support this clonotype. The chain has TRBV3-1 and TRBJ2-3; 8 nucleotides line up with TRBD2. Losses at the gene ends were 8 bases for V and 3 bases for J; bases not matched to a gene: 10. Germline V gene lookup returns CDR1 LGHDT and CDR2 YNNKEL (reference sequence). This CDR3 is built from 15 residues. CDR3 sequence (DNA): TGTGCCAGCGGATTTGGCGGGGGGAGGACAGATACGCAGTATTTT. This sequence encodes CASGFGGGRTDTQYF.

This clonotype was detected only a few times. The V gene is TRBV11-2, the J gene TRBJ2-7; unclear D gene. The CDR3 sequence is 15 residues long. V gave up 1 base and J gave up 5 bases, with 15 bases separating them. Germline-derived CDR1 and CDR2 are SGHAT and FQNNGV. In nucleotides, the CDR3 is TGTGCCAGCAGCTTAGTAGGAGCCAGGATCCACGAGCAGTACTTC. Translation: CASSLVGARIHEQYF.

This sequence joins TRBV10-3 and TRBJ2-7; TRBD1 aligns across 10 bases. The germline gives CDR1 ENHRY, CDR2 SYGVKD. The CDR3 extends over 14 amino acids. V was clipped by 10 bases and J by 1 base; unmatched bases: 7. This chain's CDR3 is CATRDRGFSYEQYV. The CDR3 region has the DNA TGTGCCACGCGGGACAGGGGTTTTTCCTACGAGCAGTACGTC.

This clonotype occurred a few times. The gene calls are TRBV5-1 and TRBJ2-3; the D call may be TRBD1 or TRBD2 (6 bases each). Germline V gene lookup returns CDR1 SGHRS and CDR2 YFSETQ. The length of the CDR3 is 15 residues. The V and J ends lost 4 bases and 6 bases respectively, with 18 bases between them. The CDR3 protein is CASSPAGRGSDTQYF. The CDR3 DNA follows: TGCGCCAGCAGCCCAGCGGGCAGGGGTAGCGATACGCAGTATTTT.